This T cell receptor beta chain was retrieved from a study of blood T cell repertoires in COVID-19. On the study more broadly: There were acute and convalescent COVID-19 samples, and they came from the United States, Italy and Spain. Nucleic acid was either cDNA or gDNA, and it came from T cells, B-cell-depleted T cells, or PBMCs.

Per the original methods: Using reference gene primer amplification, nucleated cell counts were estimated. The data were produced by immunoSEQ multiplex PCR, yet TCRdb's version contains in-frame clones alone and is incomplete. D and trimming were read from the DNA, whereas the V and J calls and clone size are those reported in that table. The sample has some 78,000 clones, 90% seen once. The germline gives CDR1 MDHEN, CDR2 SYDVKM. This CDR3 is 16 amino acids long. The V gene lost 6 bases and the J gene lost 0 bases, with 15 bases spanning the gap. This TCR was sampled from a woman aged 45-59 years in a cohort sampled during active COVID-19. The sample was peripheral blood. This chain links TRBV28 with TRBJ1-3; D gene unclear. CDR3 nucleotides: TGTGCCAGCAGCTCCCCCCCGGAGCTCTCTGGAAACACCATATATTTT. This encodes CASSSPPELSGNTIYF.